Below, one T cell receptor beta chain is given with its context. This clone has just a few counts. Its antigen specificity is not known. Base qualities are not recorded, but no much larger clone differs from it by a single base. The CDR3 runs 13 amino acids, cysteine and phenylalanine included. Only the CDR3 portion is preserved as DNA: 39 bases, with reading frame beginning at the first base. V and J are truncated by 2 bases and 1 base respectively, leaving an intervening sequence of 5 bases. The CDR1 and CDR2 encoded by the germline V gene are SGHAT and FQNNGV. The source of the sample is a study of long-term antiretroviral therapy in people with HIV (dated by TCRdb to between 2021 and 2023). Context from the whole study: The earliest samples were collected about a decade before the 2015 WHO recommendation for immediate ART, when ART was typically delayed until CD4 counts fell. A retrospective serial study tested whether ART initiation and durable HIV suppression were associated with changes in peripheral blood TRB repertoire composition and diversity. The cohort contributed about 180 cryopreserved PBMC samples from around 30 adults with confirmed HIV infection, collected serially over a mean of around six years (range 1-12). Of the 30 participants with HIV, 10 to 11 were female. Test extractions of a monoclonal T-cell line alongside approximately 36 polyclonal samples showed no cross-contamination during QIAcube processing.

Sequencing of the TRB variable region was done with the immunoSEQ hsTCRB v3.0 assay at survey level resolution. The targeted TRB sequencing depth was about 40,000-50,000 T-cell genomes per sample. An Illumina MiSeq with a v3 150-cycle kit was used to sequence the pooled TRB libraries. On the authors' methods: Analysis of repertoires was carried out in R inside a reproducible Nextflow workflow spanning QC, data transformation and analysis. Custom analyses were implemented in LymphoSeq2, an R package for AIRR-Seq data exploration. After excluding a few samples that yielded fewer than 5000 total TRB sequences, under 200 HIV repertoires remained for analysis. Of the roughly 180 retained HIV repertoires, approximately 57 were collected before and more than 120 after ART initiation. Repertoires were downsampled to 5000 TRB nucleotide sequences, with summary statistics averaged over 100 downsampling iterations. TRB sequences were retained for analysis only if CDR3 regions of at least seven amino acids were present. A Shannon entropy-derived clonality score and the Gini coefficient were used to measure diversity. In repertoire networks, the top 5000 CDR3 amino acid sequences were linked whenever an edit distance of one separated two sequences. Antigen specificity groups and MHC restriction were predicted for TRB CDR3 amino acid sequences with GLIPH2. To flag known CMV, EBV, HIV or tissue antigen associations, CDR3 amino acid sequences were matched against VDJdb and McPAS-TCR. Pre-ART, post-ART and control groups were compared with Wilcoxon signed-rank tests and Holm-Bonferroni correction. TCRdb obtained this table from immuneACCESS and retained in-frame rearrangements with V and J assigned. These tables miss some clones; where compared with another copy, unresolved V genes account for less than half of the shortfall, and the remainder is unexplained. V and J calls and clone size come straight from that table; D and trimming were deduced from the DNA. The sample has about 33,000 clones on record, around 78% of them singletons. The top ten clonotypes cover around 8% of the sample.

Participants were included only if at least one PBMC sample before ART initiation and at least two post-ART samples were available. Every participant with HIV received treatment in the United States of America. Before DNA extraction, cryopreserved samples containing about 1-10 million PBMC were thawed and washed. At the time of the earliest PBMC sample, participants with HIV were aged between about 23 and 54 years. PBMC samples were contributed by each participant from 1-4 timepoints before ART initiation and 2-8 timepoints after ART initiation, with a median of 7 samples. For every participant, serial HIV viral load, CD4+ T-cell count, ART history and demographic data were obtained. Genomic DNA was extracted from unsorted PBMC with a Qiagen kit on a QIAcube, with processing performed in batches of 12 samples. The study at large found these results: Because PBMC availability was limited, only the TCR beta chain was sequenced, with no alpha chain pairing. Narrower CDR3 length ranges were observed in HIV repertoires than in controls, and an antigen-experienced repertoire with only a slight naive shift after ART was suggested by the network structure. ART initiation was associated with a significant increase in TRB diversity, but diversity stayed significantly below transplant donor controls even after long-term ART. Inferences about post-ART repertoire changes were limited because no data were available on ART adherence, viral resistance or therapy changes. The samples were dated from the mid-2000s to the late 2010s, and the ART regimens that were used may be less effective than current ART regimens. Because pre-ART samples had limited cell numbers, unsorted PBMC were profiled rather than sorted CD4+ and CD8+ T cells. Expanded TRB clones identified before ART initiation dominated the repertoire at all time points, although this dominance fluctuated and declined in many PLHIV after ART.

The source material was unsorted PBMCs, sampled 3.1 years after starting antiretroviral therapy. Recombination joined TRBV11-2 with TRBJ1-1; the D gene lacks a confident call. The sequence derives from a woman between 50 and 59 years old with HIV. The sequenced DNA is TGTGCCAGCAGCTTAACTCAGAACACTGAAGCTTTCTTT. It specifies CASSLTQNTEAFF.